The T cell receptor (beta chain) under discussion was sequenced for a study of shared clonotypes between healthy human individuals. Sequencing used immunoSEQ multiplex PCR; TCRdb keeps in-frame clones, though not all of them. The data hold 2 million to 2.5 million clones, with approximately 94% observed a single time. CDR3 size: 11 residues. Trimming shortened V by 4 bases and J by 1 base, and 2 bases separated the two germline ends. Germline V gene data show CDR1 as SGHDN and CDR2 as FVKESK. Among the donors, all were Caucasian adults who lived in Nashville, Tennessee. A remark on this clone: This sample includes further DNA sequences coding for the same CDR3.

The TCR was taken from a young man in good health. The chain joins TRBV14 to TRBJ2-7, with D hard to call. The material sequenced was naive CD4+ T cells sorted from blood. The subset here: CD45RA+ positively selected. Written as DNA, the CDR3 is TGTGCCAGCAGCCGTTCCTACGAGCAGTACTTC. As protein: CASSRSYEQYF. The full variable domain, with the rest looked up from reference TRBV14 and TRBJ2-7, is EAGVTQFPSHSVIEKGQTVTLRCDPISGHDNLYWYRRVMGKEIKFLLHFVKESKQDESGMPNNRFLAERTGGTYSTLKVQPAELEDSGVYFCASSRSYEQYFGPGTRLTVT.